The 17 T cell receptor beta chains in this list originate from one sample, sequenced in a study of T cells after yellow fever vaccination (dated by TCRdb to about 2019). The library came from 5' RACE. TCRdb names Illumina NovaSeq 6000 as the instrument used. TCRdb reprocessing: public reads trimmed at Q25 with fastp, clones called with MiXCR, in-frame beta chains kept. Under each unique CDR3 protein, matching rows form one entry showing the most common genes and DNA. Present in this sample are about 310,000 distinct CDR3 sequences, around 3.9% of which were seen just once. Together, the top ten hold around 22% of the sample. The treatment or condition tag for this specimen amounts to: live attenuated yellow fever vaccine strain. The sample in question was PBMCs, obtained on the day of the yellow fever booster vaccination. These receptors were collected from a man aged 18 to 29 who received the YFV17D yellow fever vaccine.

This clonotype was recorded many times. The V gene is TRBV6-2 or TRBV6-3, the J gene TRBJ2-2; no reliable D call. This CDR3 spans 13 amino acids. V dropped 5 bases and J dropped 8 bases, with 12 bases sitting between them. From germline, CDR1 is MNHEY and CDR2 SVGEGT. The CDR3 reads CASSPRRSGELFF. The CDR3 DNA follows: TGTGCCAGCAGTCCCCGGCGATCTGGGGAGCTGTTTTTT.

This clonotype was counted ten times or more. J is TRBJ2-2 and V is TRBV30, with 7 bases aligning to TRBD1. From germline, CDR1 is GTSNPN and CDR2 SVGIG (reference sequence). The CDR3 contains 14 residues. V was pared by 1 base and J by 1 base, with 0 bases of the junction left unmatched. The CDR3 protein is CAWSGQGNTGELFF. The CDR3 DNA reads as TGTGCCTGGAGTGGACAGGGGAACACCGGGGAGCTGTTTTTT.

The sample holds many counts of this clonotype. V usage is TRBV12-3 or TRBV12-4 and J usage is TRBJ1-1; D remains unclear. V shed 2 bases and J shed 0 bases, with 7 bases lying between them. The CDR3 is made up of 14 amino acids. CDR3 region: CASSLSEVNTEAFF. CDR3 DNA sequence: TGTGCCAGCAGTTTATCGGAAGTGAACACTGAAGCTTTCTTT.

The chain employs TRBV11-2 and TRBJ1-1; 7 positions agree with TRBD1. The CDR3 is 16 residues long. The ends lost 2 bases at V and 11 bases at J; junction bases unmatched: 17. CDR1 and CDR2 from the germline V gene are SGHAT and FQNNGV. CDR3 bases: TGTGCCAGCAGCTTAACGCAGGGGGGCTCTAGGGGTCCTGCTTTCTTT. Amino acid sequence: CASSLTQGGSRGPAFF.

This clonotype came up a few times. This rearrangement joins TRBV20-1 to TRBJ2-7; a possible D gene is TRBD2 (5 bases). CDR3 length: 12 residues. Germline assignment: CDR1 DFQATT and CDR2 SNEGSKA (reference sequence). V was shortened by 6 bases and J by 2 bases, with 11 bases between the two germline ends. The CDR3 region is CSAKPGTYEQYF. The CDR3 nucleotides read TGCAGTGCCAAGCCGGGAACCTACGAGCAGTACTTC.

This clonotype was counted many times. This chain uses TRBV20-1 with TRBJ1-1; TRBD1 matches 7 bases. J lost 5 bases, V lost 3 bases, and 6 bases had no gene match. Germline CDR1 and CDR2: DFQATT and SNEGSKA (reference sequence). The CDR3 loop spans 13 amino acids. The CDR3 DNA is TGCAGTGCTAGCCAGGGACAGCCGACTGAAGCTTTCTTT. The encoded protein is CSASQGQPTEAFF.

This clonotype has ten or more counts. The chain links TRBV2 to TRBJ2-7; tentatively, D is TRBD2 (6 bases). Trimming removed 2 bases at V and 1 base at J, with 9 bases between. The germline V gene has CDR1 SNHLY and CDR2 FYNNEI. The CDR3 has 14 residues. The CDR3 is CASSERGLSYEQYV. Written as DNA, the CDR3 is TGTGCCAGCAGTGAACGGGGGTTATCCTACGAGCAGTACGTC.

This clonotype was observed many times. The V call is TRBV5-1, the J call TRBJ2-5; possibly TRBD2 for D (6 bases). V lost 5 bases to trimming and J lost 7 bases, with 18 bases between them. The CDR3 has 14 residues. Per the germline V gene, CDR1 is SGHRS and CDR2 is YFSETQ. Here the CDR3 reads CASSFGPGEGTQYF. The CDR3 DNA reads TGCGCCAGCAGTTTTGGCCCGGGGGAAGGGACCCAGTACTTC.

This clonotype was picked up many times. The gene calls are TRBV29-1 and TRBJ2-1; the D is unclear. CDR3 size: 12 residues. Trimming shortened V by 2 bases and J by 6 bases, and 8 bases separated the two germline ends. Looked up from germline, CDR1 is SQVTM and CDR2 is ANQGSEA. The CDR3 DNA sequence: TGCAGCGTTGAATGGCGCGGCAATGAGCAGTTCTTC. This codes for CSVEWRGNEQFF.

This clonotype showed up just a few times. The rearrangement uses TRBV24-1 and TRBJ1-5, with D possibly being TRBD1 (6 bases). CDR3 length: 12 residues. The germline gives CDR1 KGHDR, CDR2 SFDVKD. V was shortened by 10 bases and J by 0 bases, with 6 bases between the two germline ends. The CDR3 nucleotides read TGTGCCACAGGGGGTAGCAATCAGCCCCAGCATTTT. Translation gives CATGGSNQPQHF.

This clonotype came up many times. V is TRBV5-6 and J is TRBJ2-7, with D perhaps TRBD2 (5 bases). The V gene's germline CDR1 is SGHDT and CDR2 YYEEEE. V was cut by 1 base and J by 4 bases, with 6 bases left in between. The CDR3 extends over 12 amino acids. The CDR3 DNA follows: TGTGCCAGCAGCTTGTGGGAGTACGAGCAGTACTTC. This translates into CASSLWEYEQYF.

The chain combines TRBV5-4 with TRBJ2-5; weak D call: TRBD1 (6 bases). The germline CDR1 and CDR2 sequences are SGHNT and YYREEE (reference sequence). V lost 4 bases and J 2 bases, leaving 12 bases between the germline ends. This CDR3 comprises 14 residues. In nucleotides, the CDR3 is TGTGCCAGCAGCAGTACAGGGCTGCAAGAGACCCAGTACTTC. This codes for CASSSTGLQETQYF. Full variable domain (missing parts from reference TRBV5-4 and TRBJ2-5): ETGVTQSPTHLIKTRGQQVTLRCSSQSGHNTVSWYQQALGQGPQFIFQYYREEENGRGNFPPRFSGLQFPNYSSELNVNALELDDSALYLCASSSTGLQETQYFGPGTRLLVL.

V usage is TRBV18 and J usage is TRBJ1-5; D possibly corresponds to TRBD1 (6 bases). This CDR3 is 17 amino acids long. Looked up from germline, CDR1 is KGHSH and CDR2 is LQKENI. Deletions cut 1 base from V and 3 bases from J, with 16 bases between. The CDR3 coding sequence is TGTGCCAGCTCACCACGTTCGGCAGGGGAAGTCAATCAGCCCCAGCATTTT. Protein: CASSPRSAGEVNQPQHF.

V usage is TRBV7-9 and J usage is TRBJ2-5, with TRBD1 matching 7 bases. Germline CDR1 is SEHNR and CDR2 is FQNEAQ (reference sequence). Trimming removed 5 bases from V and 3 bases from J; junction bases left unmatched: 6. CDR3 length: 14 amino acids. The CDR3 DNA reads TGTGCCAGCAGCCCAACAGGGGCCAAAGAGACCCAGTACTTC. Translated: CASSPTGAKETQYF.

This clonotype appeared many times. The chain combines TRBV6-2 or TRBV6-3 with TRBJ2-7; 7 bases align to TRBD1. Germline V gene sequence: CDR1 MNHEY, CDR2 SVGEGT. The trim removed 5 bases at V and 9 bases at J, leaving 13 bases unmatched. CDR3 length: 14 amino acids. CDR3 in DNA: TGTGCCAGCAGTCTACTCGGGACAGCCTCAATGCAGTACGTC. Protein sequence: CASSLLGTASMQYV.

This chain joins TRBV6-2 or TRBV6-3 and TRBJ1-4, with D possibly TRBD1 on 5 matching bases. Germline CDR1 reads MNHEY; CDR2 reads SVGEGT. V lost 2 bases to trimming and J lost 8 bases, with 18 bases between them. CDR3 size: 16 residues. CDR3 nucleotide sequence: TGTGCCAGCAGTTACCCTTATGGGACGGATGGAGAAAAACTGTTTTTT. Translation: CASSYPYGTDGEKLFF.

This clonotype has only a few counts. The chain employs TRBV5-4 and TRBJ2-5, with 9 bases lining up with TRBD2. CDR1 and CDR2 from the germline V gene are SGHNT and YYREEE (reference sequence). The CDR3 covers 14 residues. With V trimmed by 1 base and J by 5 bases, 3 bases remained unmatched. CDR3 loop: CASSLIAGDETQYF. The CDR3 bases are TGTGCCAGCAGCTTGATAGCGGGGGATGAGACCCAGTACTTC.